Listed here are 4 T cell receptor beta chains from one sample, sequenced in a study of blood T cell repertoires in COVID-19. TCRdb's copy holds only in-frame clones and misses some; the assay was immunoSEQ multiplex PCR. The sample yields approximately 220,000 clones, 83% seen once. Sequences were obtained from PBMCs or T cells enriched from blood (not recorded which). These receptors were obtained from a woman aged 40 to 50 who had been exposed to COVID-19.

The chain is built from TRBV7-2 and TRBJ2-4; the match to TRBD2 covers 7 bases. The junction had 7 bases not matched to a gene; V was cut back by 5 bases and J by 0 bases. CDR3 length equals 16 residues. Germline V gene sequence: CDR1 SGHTA, CDR2 FQGNSA. CDR3 sequence reads: CASSPGRELAKNIQYF. CDR3 DNA: TGTGCCAGCAGCCCTGGGAGGGAACTAGCCAAAAACATTCAGTACTTC.

V is TRBV3-1 (or the pseudogene TRBV3-2) and J is TRBJ2-3; a possible D gene is TRBD2 (5 bases). Trimming stripped 6 bases from V and 2 bases from J, with 9 bases between. CDR3 length equals 13 residues. In germline, CDR1 is LGHDT, CDR2 YNNKEL (reference sequence). The CDR3 nucleotides read TGTGCCAGCAGTTGGAGGACCACAGATACGCAGTATTTT. Residues: CASSWRTTDTQYF.

V and J are TRBV5-1 and TRBJ2-2, with D perhaps TRBD1 (6 bases). The length of the CDR3 is 14 residues. With 3 bases removed from V and 7 bases from J, the gap between germline ends came to 13 bases. Per germline, CDR1 SGHRS and CDR2 YFSETQ. CDR3 sequence: CASSWTALGGELFF. The CDR3 region has the DNA TGCGCCAGCAGCTGGACAGCGTTGGGCGGGGAGCTGTTTTTT.

This chain uses TRBV5-1 with TRBJ1-6; D might be TRBD1 (5 bases). V lost 2 bases and J lost 5, with 11 bases in between. The CDR3 loop spans 15 amino acids. Germline loops: CDR1 SGHRS, CDR2 YFSETQ. Written as DNA, the CDR3 is TGCGCCAGCAGCTTCGGAGGGGTTGATAATTCACCCCTCCACTTT. Protein product: CASSFGGVDNSPLHF.